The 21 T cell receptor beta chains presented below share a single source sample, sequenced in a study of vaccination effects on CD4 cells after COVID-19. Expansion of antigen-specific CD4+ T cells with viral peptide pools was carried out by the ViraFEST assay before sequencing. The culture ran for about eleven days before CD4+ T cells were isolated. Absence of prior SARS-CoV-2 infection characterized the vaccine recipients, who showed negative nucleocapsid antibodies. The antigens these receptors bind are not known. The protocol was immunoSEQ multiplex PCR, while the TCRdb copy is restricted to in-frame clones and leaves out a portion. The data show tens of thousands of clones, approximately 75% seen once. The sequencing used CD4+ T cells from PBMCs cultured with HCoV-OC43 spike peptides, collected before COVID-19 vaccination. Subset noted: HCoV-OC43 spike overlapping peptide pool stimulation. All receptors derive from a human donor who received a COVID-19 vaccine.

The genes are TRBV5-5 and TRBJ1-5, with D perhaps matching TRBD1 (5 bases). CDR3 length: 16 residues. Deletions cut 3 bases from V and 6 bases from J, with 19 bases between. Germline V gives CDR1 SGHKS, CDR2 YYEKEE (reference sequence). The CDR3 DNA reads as TGTGCCAGCAGCTCGGACCGGGGGGGGGAGGGTCAGCCCCAGCATTTT. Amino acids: CASSSDRGGEGQPQHF. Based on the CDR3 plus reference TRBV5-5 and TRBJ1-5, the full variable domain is DAGVTQSPTHLIKTRGQQVTLRCSPISGHKSVSWYQQVLGQGPQFIFQYYEKEERGRGNFPDRFSARQFPNYSSELNVNALLLGDSALYLCASSSDRGGEGQPQHFGDGTRLSIL.

The CDR3 protein is CASSDSKTGGFRAFF. CDR3 DNA sequence: TGTGCCAGCAGTGACTCGAAGACAGGGGGCTTTCGAGCTTTCTTT. The chain uses TRBV6-4 and TRBJ1-1, with 10 bases lining up with TRBD1. CDR1 and CDR2 from the germline V gene are MRHNA and SNTAGT. Trimming took 0 bases from V and 10 from J; bases not matched to a gene: 8. This CDR3 has 15 amino acids.

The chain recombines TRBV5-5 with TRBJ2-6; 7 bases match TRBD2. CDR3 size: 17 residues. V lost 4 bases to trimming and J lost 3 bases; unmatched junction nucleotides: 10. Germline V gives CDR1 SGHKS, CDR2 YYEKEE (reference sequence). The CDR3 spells CASSERDGTNGANVLTF. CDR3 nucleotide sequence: TGTGCCAGCAGCGAGCGGGACGGGACCAATGGGGCCAACGTCCTGACTTTC.

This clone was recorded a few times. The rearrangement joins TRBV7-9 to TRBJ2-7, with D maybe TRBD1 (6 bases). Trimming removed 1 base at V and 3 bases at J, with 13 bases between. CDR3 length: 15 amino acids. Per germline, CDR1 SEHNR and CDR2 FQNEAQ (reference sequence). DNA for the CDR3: TGTGCCAGCAGCTTAGACCAGGGGTCGGGCTACGAGCAGTACGTC. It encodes CASSLDQGSGYEQYV.

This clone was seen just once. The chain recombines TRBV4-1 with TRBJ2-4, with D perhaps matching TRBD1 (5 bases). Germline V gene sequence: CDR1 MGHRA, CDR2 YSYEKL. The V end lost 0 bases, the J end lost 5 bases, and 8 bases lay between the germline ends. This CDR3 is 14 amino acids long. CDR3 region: CASSQDARENIQYF. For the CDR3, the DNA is TGCGCCAGCAGCCAAGACGCCAGGGAAAACATTCAGTACTTC.

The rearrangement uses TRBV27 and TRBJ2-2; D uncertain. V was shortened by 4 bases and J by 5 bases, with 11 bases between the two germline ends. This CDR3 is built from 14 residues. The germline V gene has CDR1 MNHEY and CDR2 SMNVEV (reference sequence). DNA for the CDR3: TGTGCCAGCAGTTCACACACTGCGACCGGGGAGCTGTTTTTT. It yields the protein CASSSHTATGELFF.

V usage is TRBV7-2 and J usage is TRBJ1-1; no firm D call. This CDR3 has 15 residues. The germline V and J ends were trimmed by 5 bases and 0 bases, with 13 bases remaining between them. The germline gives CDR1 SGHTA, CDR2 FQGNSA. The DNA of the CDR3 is TGTGCCAGCAGCACAAAGACGGGGATGAACACTGAAGCTTTCTTT. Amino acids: CASSTKTGMNTEAFF.

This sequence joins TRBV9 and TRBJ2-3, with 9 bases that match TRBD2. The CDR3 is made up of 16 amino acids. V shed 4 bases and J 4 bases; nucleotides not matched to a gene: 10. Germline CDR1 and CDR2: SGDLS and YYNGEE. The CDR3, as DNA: TGTGCCAGCAGCTTAAAAGGAGGCGGGGGGGCAGATACGCAGTATTTT. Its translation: CASSLKGGGGADTQYF.

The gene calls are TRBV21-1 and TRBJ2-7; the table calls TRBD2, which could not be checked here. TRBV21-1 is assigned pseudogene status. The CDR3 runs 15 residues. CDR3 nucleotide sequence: TGTGCCAGCCCCCCTGGGCGGGCTCCTTCCTACGAGCAGTACGTC. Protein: CASPPGRAPSYEQYV.

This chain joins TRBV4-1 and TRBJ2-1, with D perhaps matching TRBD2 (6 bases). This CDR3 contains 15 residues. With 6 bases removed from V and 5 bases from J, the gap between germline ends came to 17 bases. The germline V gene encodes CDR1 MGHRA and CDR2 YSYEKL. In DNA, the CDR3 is TGCGCCAGCAGTTATGCGGGACGGAAGAACAATGAGCAGTTCTTC. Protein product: CASSYAGRKNNEQFF.

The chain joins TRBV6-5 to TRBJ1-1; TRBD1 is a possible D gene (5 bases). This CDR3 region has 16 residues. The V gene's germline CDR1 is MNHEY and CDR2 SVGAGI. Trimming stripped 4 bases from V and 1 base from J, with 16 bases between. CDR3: CASSSQWGGKNTEAFF. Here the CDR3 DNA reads TGTGCCAGCAGTTCACAATGGGGGGGGAAGAACACTGAAGCTTTCTTT.

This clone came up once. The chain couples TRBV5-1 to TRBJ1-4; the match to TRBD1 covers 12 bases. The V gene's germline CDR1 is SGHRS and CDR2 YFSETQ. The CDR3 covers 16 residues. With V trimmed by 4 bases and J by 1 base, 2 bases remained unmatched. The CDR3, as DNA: TGCGCCAGCAGCCGGGACAGGGGGCAAACTAATGAAAAACTGTTTTTT. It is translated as CASSRDRGQTNEKLFF.

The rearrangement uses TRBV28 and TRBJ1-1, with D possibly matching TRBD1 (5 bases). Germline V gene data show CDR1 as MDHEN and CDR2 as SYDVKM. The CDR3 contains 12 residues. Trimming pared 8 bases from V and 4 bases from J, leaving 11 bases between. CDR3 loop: CASLLQGTEAFF. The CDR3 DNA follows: TGTGCCAGCCTCCTTCAGGGCACTGAAGCTTTCTTT.

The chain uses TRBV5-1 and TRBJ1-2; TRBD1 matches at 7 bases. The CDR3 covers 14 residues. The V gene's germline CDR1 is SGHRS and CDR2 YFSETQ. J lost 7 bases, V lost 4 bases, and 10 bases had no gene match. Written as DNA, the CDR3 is TGCGCCAGCAGCGCAGGGACAGTTACTTTTGGCTACACCTTC. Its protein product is CASSAGTVTFGYTF.

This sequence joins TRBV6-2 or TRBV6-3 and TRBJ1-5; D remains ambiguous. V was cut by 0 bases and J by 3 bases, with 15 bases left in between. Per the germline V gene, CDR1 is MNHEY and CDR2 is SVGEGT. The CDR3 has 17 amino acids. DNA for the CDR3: TGTGCCAGCAGTTACTCTTCGGCGTCGGGGAACAATCAGCCCCAGCATTTT. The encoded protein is CASSYSSASGNNQPQHF.

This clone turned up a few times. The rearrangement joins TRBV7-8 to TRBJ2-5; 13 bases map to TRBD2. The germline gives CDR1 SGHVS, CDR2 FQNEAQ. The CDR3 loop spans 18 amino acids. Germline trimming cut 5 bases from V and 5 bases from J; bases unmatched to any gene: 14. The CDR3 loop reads CASSTRTVTSGGRETQYF. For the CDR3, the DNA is TGTGCCAGCAGCACGCGGACTGTGACTAGCGGGGGGAGGGAGACCCAGTACTTC.

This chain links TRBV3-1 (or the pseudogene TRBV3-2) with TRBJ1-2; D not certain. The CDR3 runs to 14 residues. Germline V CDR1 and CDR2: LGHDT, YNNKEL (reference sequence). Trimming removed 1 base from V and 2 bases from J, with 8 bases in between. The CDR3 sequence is CASSQGSANYGYTF. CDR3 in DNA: TGTGCCAGCAGCCAAGGAAGCGCGAACTATGGCTACACCTTC.

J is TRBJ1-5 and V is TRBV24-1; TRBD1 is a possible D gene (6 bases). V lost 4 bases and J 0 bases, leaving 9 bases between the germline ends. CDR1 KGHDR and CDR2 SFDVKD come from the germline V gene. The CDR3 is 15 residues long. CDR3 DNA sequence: TGTGCCACCAGTGAAAGGGGGTATAGCAATCAGCCCCAGCATTTT. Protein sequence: CATSERGYSNQPQHF.

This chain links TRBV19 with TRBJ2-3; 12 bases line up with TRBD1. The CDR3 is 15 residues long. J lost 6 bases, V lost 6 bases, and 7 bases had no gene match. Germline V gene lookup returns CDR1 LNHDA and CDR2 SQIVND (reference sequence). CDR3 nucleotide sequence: TGTGCCAGTAGCCTGGGGACAGGGGGCCGGGATACGCAGTATTTT. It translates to CASSLGTGGRDTQYF.

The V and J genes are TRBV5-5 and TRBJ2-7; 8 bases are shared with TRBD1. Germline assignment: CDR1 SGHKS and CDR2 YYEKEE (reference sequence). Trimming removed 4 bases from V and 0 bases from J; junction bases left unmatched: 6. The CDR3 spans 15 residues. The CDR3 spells CASSPWGQVSYEQYV. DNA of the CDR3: TGTGCCAGCAGCCCCTGGGGACAGGTCTCCTACGAGCAGTACGTC.

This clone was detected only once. CDR3 amino acids: CASTLRQHTEAFF. CDR3 bases: TGTGCCAGCACCCTGAGACAACACACTGAAGCTTTCTTT. The rearrangement links TRBV11-2 to TRBJ1-1; no reliable D call. Germline lookup yields CDR1 SGHAT and CDR2 FQNNGV. The length of the CDR3 is 13 residues. Trimming took 7 bases from V and 3 from J, leaving 12 bases between them.